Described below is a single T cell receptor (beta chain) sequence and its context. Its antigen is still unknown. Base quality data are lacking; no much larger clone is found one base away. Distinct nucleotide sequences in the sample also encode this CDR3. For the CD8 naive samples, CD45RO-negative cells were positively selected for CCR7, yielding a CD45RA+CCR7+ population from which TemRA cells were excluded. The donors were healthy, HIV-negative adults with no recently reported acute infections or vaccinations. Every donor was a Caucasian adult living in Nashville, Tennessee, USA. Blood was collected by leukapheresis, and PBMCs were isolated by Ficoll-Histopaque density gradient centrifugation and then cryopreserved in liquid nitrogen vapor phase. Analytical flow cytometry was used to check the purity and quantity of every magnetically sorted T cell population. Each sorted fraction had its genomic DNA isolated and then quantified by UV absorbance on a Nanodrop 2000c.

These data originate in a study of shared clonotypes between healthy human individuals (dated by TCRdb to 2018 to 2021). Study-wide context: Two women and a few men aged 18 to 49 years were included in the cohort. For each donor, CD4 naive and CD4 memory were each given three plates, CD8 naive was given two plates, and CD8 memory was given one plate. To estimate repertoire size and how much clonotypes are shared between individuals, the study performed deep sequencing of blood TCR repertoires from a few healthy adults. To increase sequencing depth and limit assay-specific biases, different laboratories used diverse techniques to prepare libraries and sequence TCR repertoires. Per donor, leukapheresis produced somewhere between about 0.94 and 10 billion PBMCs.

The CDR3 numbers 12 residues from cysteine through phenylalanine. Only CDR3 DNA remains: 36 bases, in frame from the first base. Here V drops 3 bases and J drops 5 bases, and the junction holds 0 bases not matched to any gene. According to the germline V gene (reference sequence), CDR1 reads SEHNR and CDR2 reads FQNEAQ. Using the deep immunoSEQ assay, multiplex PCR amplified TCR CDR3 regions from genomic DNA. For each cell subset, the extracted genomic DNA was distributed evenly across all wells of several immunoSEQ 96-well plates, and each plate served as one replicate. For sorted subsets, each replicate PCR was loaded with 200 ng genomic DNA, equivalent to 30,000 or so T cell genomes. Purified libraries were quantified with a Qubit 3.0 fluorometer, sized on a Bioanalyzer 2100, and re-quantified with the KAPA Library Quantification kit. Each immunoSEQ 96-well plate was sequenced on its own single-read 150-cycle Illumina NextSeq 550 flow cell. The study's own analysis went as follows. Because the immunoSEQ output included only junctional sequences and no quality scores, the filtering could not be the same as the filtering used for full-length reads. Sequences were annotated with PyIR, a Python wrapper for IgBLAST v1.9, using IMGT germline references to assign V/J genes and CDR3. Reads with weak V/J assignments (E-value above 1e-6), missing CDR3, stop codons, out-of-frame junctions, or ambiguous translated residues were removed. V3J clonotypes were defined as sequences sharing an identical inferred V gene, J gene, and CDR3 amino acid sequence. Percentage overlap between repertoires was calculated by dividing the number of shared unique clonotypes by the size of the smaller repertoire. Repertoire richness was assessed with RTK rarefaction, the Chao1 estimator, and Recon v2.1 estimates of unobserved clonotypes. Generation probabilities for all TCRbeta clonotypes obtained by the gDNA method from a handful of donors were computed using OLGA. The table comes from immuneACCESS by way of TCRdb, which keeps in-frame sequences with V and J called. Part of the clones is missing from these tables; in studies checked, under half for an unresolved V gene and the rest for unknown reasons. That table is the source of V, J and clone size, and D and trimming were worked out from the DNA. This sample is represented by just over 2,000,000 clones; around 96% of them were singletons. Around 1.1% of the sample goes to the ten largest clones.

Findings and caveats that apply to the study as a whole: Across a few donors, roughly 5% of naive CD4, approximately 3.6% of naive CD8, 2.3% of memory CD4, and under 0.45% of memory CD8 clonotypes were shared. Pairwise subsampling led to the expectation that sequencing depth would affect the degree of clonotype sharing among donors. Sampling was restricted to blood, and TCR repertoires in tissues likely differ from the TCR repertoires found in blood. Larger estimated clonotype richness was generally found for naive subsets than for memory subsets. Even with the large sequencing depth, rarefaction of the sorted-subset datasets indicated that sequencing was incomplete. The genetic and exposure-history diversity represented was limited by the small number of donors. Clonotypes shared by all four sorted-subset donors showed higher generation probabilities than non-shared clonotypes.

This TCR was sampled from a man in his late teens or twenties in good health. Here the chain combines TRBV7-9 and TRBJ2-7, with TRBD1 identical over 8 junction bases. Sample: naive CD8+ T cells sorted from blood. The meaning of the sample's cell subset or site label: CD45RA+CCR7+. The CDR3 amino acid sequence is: CASSLDRDEQYF. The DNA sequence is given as TGTGCCAGCAGCTTGGACAGGGACGAGCAGTACTTC.